The clone carrying this T cell receptor (beta chain) was found a few times. Time point: patch test 2, 6 weeks after DPC sensitization. Treatment given: therapeutic diphenylcyclopropenone sensitization with weekly scalp DPC. The library tagged each cDNA molecule with unique molecular identifiers. As handled by the study authors: Between 23,224 and 690,600 TCRs appeared in each sample, and the median stood at around 92,000. TCRdb independently ran MiXCR on the RACE reads; one entry per CDR3 protein. None of the V and J calls come from the authors' own analysis; TCRdb made them. The table lists hundreds of thousands of distinct CDR3 sequences, nearly 6.5% of them singletons. The CDR3 has 19 residues. V lost 4 bases and J 0 bases, leaving 23 bases between the germline ends. The germline CDR1 and CDR2 sequences are MDHEN and SYDVKM. The data belong to a study of human T cells and chemical hapten exposure.

The TCR sequence derives from a woman aged 18-30 years with alopecia areata. Some clones in this sample may be carry-over from other donors' samples. The chain recombines TRBV28 with TRBJ2-3; no clear D gene. The sequencing used whole blood, collected in connection with sensitization to the hapten diphenylcyclopropenone (DPC). The CDR3 region has the DNA TGTGCCAGCAGTTCCCATTCTAACCCTGTCCCCCATAGCACAGATACGCAGTATTTT. Translating it yields CASSSHSNPVPHSTDTQYF.